These 18 T cell receptor beta chains were sequenced from one sample in a study of blood T cell repertoires in COVID-19. Using immunoSEQ multiplex PCR, the repertoire was profiled, and TCRdb retains in-frame clones only, with some absent. The sample contains about 170,000 clones, about 88% of which appear only once. Material: PBMCs or T cells enriched from blood (not recorded which). These receptors came from a woman in her 50s who had recovered from COVID-19.

The chain carries TRBV24-1 and TRBJ2-1; unclear D gene. Between the trimmed V and J ends, which lost 7 bases and 1 base, there was a span of 13 bases. Germline V CDR1 and CDR2: KGHDR, SFDVKD. The CDR3 totals 15 residues. The CDR3 here is CATSALSESYNEQFF. Here the CDR3 DNA reads TGTGCCACCAGCGCGCTAAGCGAATCCTACAATGAGCAGTTCTTC.

The CDR3 protein is CASGSPGLVPGELFF. The CDR3 DNA reads TGTGCCAGCGGGTCCCCGGGACTAGTCCCCGGGGAGCTGTTTTTT. The V and J genes are TRBV28 and TRBJ2-2; 8 positions match TRBD2. The germline CDR1 and CDR2 sequences are MDHEN and SYDVKM. V lost 8 bases to trimming and J lost 6 bases; unmatched junction nucleotides: 11. CDR3 length: 15 residues.

The chain carries TRBV5-1 and TRBJ2-1, with 7 bases lining up with TRBD1. The ends lost 5 bases at V and 7 bases at J; junction bases unmatched: 12. This CDR3 has 15 amino acids. Per germline, CDR1 SGHRS and CDR2 YFSETQ. The CDR3 DNA is TGCGCCAGCAGTCCAGAGGGGGCAGGGCTAAATGAGCAGTTCTTC. This encodes CASSPEGAGLNEQFF.

The J gene is TRBJ2-2, the V gene TRBV30, with D perhaps matching TRBD1 (5 bases). The CDR3 is 12 amino acids. Germline values: CDR1 GTSNPN, CDR2 SVGIG (reference sequence). Trimming removed 4 bases at V and 7 bases at J, with 10 bases between. CDR3: CAWTGYGGELFF. The DNA of the CDR3 is TGTGCCTGGACAGGGTACGGCGGGGAGCTGTTTTTT.

The J gene is TRBJ2-1, the V gene TRBV5-4; tentatively, D is TRBD2 (6 bases). The V end lost 3 bases, the J end lost 8 bases, and 21 bases lay between the germline ends. Germline V gene lookup returns CDR1 SGHNT and CDR2 YYREEE (reference sequence). The CDR3 sequence is 16 residues long. The CDR3: CASSSDLAGPYDEQFF. CDR3 nucleotides: TGTGCCAGCAGCTCAGATTTGGCGGGACCCTATGATGAGCAGTTCTTC. The full variable domain, its missing parts supplied by reference TRBV5-4 and TRBJ2-1, is ETGVTQSPTHLIKTRGQQVTLRCSSQSGHNTVSWYQQALGQGPQFIFQYYREEENGRGNFPPRFSGLQFPNYSSELNVNALELDDSALYLCASSSDLAGPYDEQFFGPGTRLTVL.

The V call is TRBV2, the J call TRBJ1-5; 10 bases fit TRBD1. Germline CDR1 and CDR2: SNHLY and FYNNEI. V was clipped by 4 bases and J by 0 bases; unmatched bases: 9. This CDR3 has 18 amino acids. This CDR3 reads CASSGETGGSDSNQPQHF. DNA of the CDR3: TGTGCCAGCAGTGGGGAGACAGGGGGCTCGGATAGCAATCAGCCCCAGCATTTT.

The chain uses TRBV28 and TRBJ1-5; D remains unclear. From germline, CDR1 is MDHEN and CDR2 SYDVKM. The V end lost 3 bases, the J end lost 4 bases, and 13 bases lay between the germline ends. The CDR3 consists of 15 residues. CDR3 residues: CASSFGSSPNQPQHF. The DNA of the CDR3 is TGTGCCAGCAGTTTTGGCAGTTCCCCGAATCAGCCCCAGCATTTT. The entire variable domain, with the rest obtained from reference TRBV28 and TRBJ1-5, is as follows: DVKVTQSSRYLVKRTGEKVFLECVQDMDHENMFWYRQDPGLGLRLIYFSYDVKMKEKGDIPEGYSVSREKKERFSLILESASTNQTSMYLCASSFGSSPNQPQHFGDGTRLSIL.

V and J are TRBV6-5 and TRBJ1-2; 8 nucleotides match TRBD1. This CDR3 has 15 amino acids. The germline CDR1 and CDR2 sequences are MNHEY and SVGAGI. The junction had 14 bases not matched to a gene; V was cut back by 7 bases and J by 7 bases. This CDR3 is CASNSFRTGFSGYTF. The CDR3, as DNA: TGTGCCAGCAATTCTTTTCGGACAGGGTTTTCTGGCTACACCTTC.

The rearrangement links TRBV10-2 to TRBJ2-7; D unclear. V was cut by 5 bases and J by 2 bases, with 10 bases left in between. The CDR3 has 13 amino acids. Germline V lookup: CDR1 WSHSY, CDR2 SAAADI. Here the CDR3 DNA reads TGCGCCAGCAGTCTCCAGGATGCCTACGAGCAGTACTTC. Translated, it gives CASSLQDAYEQYF.

The V call is TRBV4-1, the J call TRBJ1-2, with D unclear. The CDR3 runs to 14 residues. Trimming cost V 1 base and J 8 bases, with 14 bases left between them. Per the germline V gene, CDR1 is MGHRA and CDR2 is YSYEKL. The CDR3 here is CASSQASRERGYTF. The CDR3 region has the DNA TGCGCCAGCAGCCAAGCTTCGAGGGAGCGCGGCTACACCTTC.

This chain uses TRBV28 with TRBJ1-2; 7 bases map to TRBD1. Germline V gene sequence: CDR1 MDHEN, CDR2 SYDVKM. CDR3 length: 15 amino acids. J gave up 3 bases and V 7 bases, and 11 bases lay outside the gene matches. CDR3 loop: CASIAGTVIHYGYTF. The CDR3 nucleotides read TGTGCCAGCATTGCCGGGACAGTTATTCACTATGGCTACACCTTC.

This rearrangement joins TRBV4-3 to TRBJ2-5; TRBD2 aligns across 11 bases. The junction had 8 bases not matched to a gene; V was cut back by 4 bases and J by 4 bases. Germline loops: CDR1 LGHNA, CDR2 YSLEER. The CDR3 is 16 amino acids. The chain's CDR3 is CASSRILAGEGETQYF. The CDR3 nucleotides read TGCGCCAGCAGCCGTATACTAGCGGGAGAGGGAGAGACCCAGTACTTC.

The chain links TRBV19 to TRBJ2-7; 8 bases map to TRBD2. Looked up from germline, CDR1 is LNHDA and CDR2 is SQIVND (reference sequence). The CDR3 covers 14 residues. With V trimmed by 7 bases and J by 2 bases, 7 bases remained unmatched. As DNA, the CDR3 is TGTGCCAGTACCCGAAGCGGGAGTCCCTACGAGCAGTACTTC. It yields the protein CASTRSGSPYEQYF.

V gene TRBV7-2 combines with J gene TRBJ2-3; 9 bases map to TRBD2. The CDR3 consists of 18 residues. In germline, CDR1 is SGHTA, CDR2 FQGNSA. Trimming removed 4 bases from V and 6 bases from J; junction bases left unmatched: 17. The CDR3 DNA follows: TGTGCCAGCAGCTCCCTCCGGGCAGCGGGAGGTCTGGGGGATACGCAGTATTTT. Translation gives CASSSLRAAGGLGDTQYF. Looking up the rest from reference TRBV7-2 and TRBJ2-3 gives the full variable domain: GAGVSQSPSNKVTEKGKDVELRCDPISGHTALYWYRQSLGQGLEFLIYFQGNSAPDKSGLPSDRFSAERTGGSVSTLTIQRTQQEDSAVYLCASSSLRAAGGLGDTQYFGPGTRLTVL.

CDR3 nucleotides: TGCGCCAGCAGCTTGACAGGTTATACTACCGGGGAGCTGTTTTTT. Protein sequence: CASSLTGYTTGELFF. V usage is TRBV5-1 and J usage is TRBJ2-2, with a tentative D call TRBD1 (5 bases). CDR3 size: 15 residues. V was trimmed by 1 base and J by 5 bases, leaving 12 bases between them. Germline V gene data show CDR1 as SGHRS and CDR2 as YFSETQ.

This clone was seen only a few times. CDR3 in amino acids: CATSRGTSGSSYNEQFF. The CDR3 bases are TGTGCCACCAGCAGAGGGACTAGCGGGAGTTCCTACAATGAGCAGTTCTTC. V gene TRBV15 combines with J gene TRBJ2-1, with 13 positions matching TRBD2. This CDR3 region has 17 residues. The ends lost 1 base at V and 1 base at J; junction bases unmatched: 1. Looked up from germline, CDR1 is LNHNV and CDR2 is YYDKDF (reference sequence).

The chain has TRBV11-2 and TRBJ2-3; 13 bases map to TRBD2. Germline V gene data show CDR1 as SGHAT and CDR2 as FQNNGV. Trimming at V came to 6 bases and at J to 8 bases, leaving 11 bases not matched to a gene. There are 16 residues in the CDR3. The CDR3 sequence: CASRAPGTSGEFTQYF. The CDR3 DNA reads TGTGCCAGCAGGGCACCCGGGACTAGCGGGGAATTTACGCAGTATTTT.

The genes are TRBV11-2 and TRBJ2-3, with 10 bases that match TRBD2. J was trimmed by 6 bases and V by 6 bases; bases with no gene match: 6. The germline V gene encodes CDR1 SGHAT and CDR2 FQNNGV. CDR3 length: 14 amino acids. The CDR3 DNA follows: TGTGCCAGCAGACCGACTAGCGGGTATGATACGCAGTATTTT. Its protein product is CASRPTSGYDTQYF.